This T cell receptor (beta chain) comes out of a study of T cells in Graves' hyperthyroidism and ophthalmopathy. Template material for amplifying TCR beta CDR3 regions consisted of RNA transcripts. The TCR CDR3 was amplified in a first-round RT-PCR using the HTBI primer set. One entry per CDR3 protein results from TCRdb running MiXCR on the multiplex PCR reads. The sample lists under 350,000 distinct CDR3 sequences; about 25% were seen once. Regarding the study as a whole: Ophthalmopathy, as predicted by the model, came a median roughly 6.5 months after the prediction.

The ends were cut back, 0 bases at V and 3 bases at J, with 14 bases in the middle. This CDR3 has 16 residues. From germline, CDR1 is GTSNPN and CDR2 SVGIG (reference sequence). This clonotype occurred many times. Antigen: not known. The V call is TRBV30, the J call TRBJ2-2; D remains unclear. The receptor was isolated from a man in his forties with Graves' hyperthyroidism that later progressed to Graves' ophthalmopathy. The material sequenced was blood. The CDR3 sequence: CAWSVRGRSYTGELFF. DNA of the CDR3: TGTGCCTGGAGTGTACGAGGCAGGAGTTACACCGGGGAGCTGTTTTTT.